This T cell receptor (beta chain) came from a study of cytomegalovirus exposure and HLA in healthy donors. The V end lost 2 bases, the J end lost 6 bases, and 17 bases lay between the germline ends. In germline, CDR1 is KGHSH, CDR2 LQKENI. The CDR3 spans 16 residues. With 60 Vbeta and 13 Jbeta primers, the PCR was carried out. Sequencing was performed with immunoSEQ multiplex PCR; in TCRdb, only in-frame clones are kept and a portion is missing. The table records approximately 290,000 clones, roughly 80% of them present only once. This clone was counted between two and nine times. The chain joins TRBV18 to TRBJ1-3; a possible D gene is TRBD1 (5 bases). The TCR was taken from a girl aged 2 to 9 in good health and CMV-seronegative. Input material: PBMCs. The DNA of the CDR3 is TGTGCCAGCTCACCATTGGCAGGACACCTTACAAACACCATATATTTT. Translation gives CASSPLAGHLTNTIYF.